This T cell receptor (beta chain) came from a study of tumor and adjacent non-tumor tissue in lung cancer. Overall study context: The cohort had roughly 11 adenocarcinoma, a couple of squamous cell and 1 small cell patients. Stage I to III disease affected 9 to 10 men and about five women aged about 31 to 80.

This clonotype appeared once. A junction boundary mismatches the germline segment, possibly from a read error. A modified ARM-PCR protocol with three rounds of nested PCR amplified TCRbeta. MiXCR, applied by TCRdb to the multiplex PCR reads, yields one record per CDR3 protein. The sample yields 120,000 or so distinct CDR3 sequences, 66% seen once. RNA was extracted from bulk tissue without any cell sorting. Chemotherapy-naive patients with new lung cancer underwent thoracic surgery in China, August–November 2014. Germline values: CDR1 DFQATT, CDR2 SNEGSKA (reference sequence). The CDR3 length is 13 residues.

The chain recombines TRBV20-1 with TRBJ2-1; D is unresolved. Sequencing was done on a sample of lung tumor tissue. This receptor was taken from a man aged 25 to 45 with non-small cell lung cancer. The CDR3 here is CSARDGHSNEQFF. DNA for the CDR3: TGCAGTGCAAGAGATGGTCATTCAAATGAGCAGTTCTTC.